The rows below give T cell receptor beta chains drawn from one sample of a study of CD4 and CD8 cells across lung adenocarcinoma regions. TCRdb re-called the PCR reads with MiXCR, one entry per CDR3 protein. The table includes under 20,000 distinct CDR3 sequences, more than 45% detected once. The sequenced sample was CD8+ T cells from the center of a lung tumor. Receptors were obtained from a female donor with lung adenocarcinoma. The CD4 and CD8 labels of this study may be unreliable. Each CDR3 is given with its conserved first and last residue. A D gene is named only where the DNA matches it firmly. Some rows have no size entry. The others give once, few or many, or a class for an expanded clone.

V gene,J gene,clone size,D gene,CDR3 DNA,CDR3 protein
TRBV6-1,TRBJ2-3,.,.,TGTGCCAGCAGCCGAGCGGTGGCCCCACTCACAGATACGCAGTATTTT,CASSRAVAPLTDTQYF
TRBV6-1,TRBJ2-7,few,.,TGTGCCAGCAACGCCTACGAGCAGTACTTC,CASNAYEQYF
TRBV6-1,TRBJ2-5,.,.,TGTGCCAGCACCCTCAGGGGTTATCGGGAGACCCAGTACTTC,CASTLRGYRETQYF
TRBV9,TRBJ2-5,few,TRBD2,TGTGCCAGCAGCGTAGGGCTAGCGGGGAACCAGTACTTC,CASSVGLAGNQYF
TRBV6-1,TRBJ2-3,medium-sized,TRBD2,TGTGCCACCGAAAAACCGGGACTAGCGACAGATACGCAGTATTTT,CATEKPGLATDTQYF
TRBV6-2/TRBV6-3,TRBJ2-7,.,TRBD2,TGTGCCAGCAGACTGACTAGCGGGGGTCTCAACGAGCAGTACTTC,CASRLTSGGLNEQYF
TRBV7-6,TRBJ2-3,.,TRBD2,TGTGCCAGCAGCTTAGCCGTTAGCGGGGGGGTTAAGCAGGGTACAGATACGCAGTATTTT,CASSLAVSGGVKQGTDTQYF
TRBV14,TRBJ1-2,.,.,TGTGCCAGCAGCCAAGGGGTAGTCTATGGCTACACCTTC,CASSQGVVYGYTF
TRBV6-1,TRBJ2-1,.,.,TGTGCCAGCACCTCAGACCAGTACAATGAGCAGTTCTTC,CASTSDQYNEQFF
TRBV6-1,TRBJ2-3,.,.,TGTGCCAGCAGTAGCCGATCGGGAGATACGCAGTATTTT,CASSSRSGDTQYF
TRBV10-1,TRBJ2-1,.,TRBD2,TGCGCCAGCAGTGTCGGACTAGCGGGCAATGAGCAGTTCTTC,CASSVGLAGNEQFF
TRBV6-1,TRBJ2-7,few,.,TGTGCCAGCAGTGAAATGGTAGGTGGGTTCTACGAGCAGTACTTC,CASSEMVGGFYEQYF
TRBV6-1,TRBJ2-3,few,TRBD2,TGTGCCAGCAGTCAAGGGACTACCGTGCAGTATTTT,CASSQGTTVQYF
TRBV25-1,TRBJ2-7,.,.,TGTGCCAGCAGTGAATACAGGGCAGGCTACGAGCAGTACTTC,CASSEYRAGYEQYF
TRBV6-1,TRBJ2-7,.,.,TGTGCCAGCAGTCGTAGGGGGTACTACGAGCAGTACTTC,CASSRRGYYEQYF
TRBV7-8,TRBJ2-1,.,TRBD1,TGTGCCAGCAGCTGGGGACAGGGTTCCTACAATGAGCAGTTCTTC,CASSWGQGSYNEQFF